The clone carrying this T cell receptor (beta chain) was detected only once. The antigen remains unidentified. This specimen belongs to a study of T cells in Graves' hyperthyroidism and ophthalmopathy. Study-wide results and caveats: Most thyroid-expanded clonotypes above 0.001 were also found in blood. In validation, the model predicted ophthalmopathy. These predictions came a median roughly six months before onset.

Germline CDR1 MNHNS, CDR2 SASEGT. The length of the CDR3 is 13 residues. Every diagnosis used clinical symptoms, serum thyroxine and TRAb, thyroid ultrasound and orbital computed tomography. Amplification of TCR beta CDR3 regions was performed using RNA transcripts as template. The TCR CDR3 was amplified in a first-round RT-PCR using the HTBI primer set. TCRdb re-called the multiplex PCR reads with MiXCR, one entry per CDR3 protein. This table has around 660,000 distinct CDR3 sequences, just under 45% appearing once. The TCR sequence derives from an adult man with Graves' disease, either hyperthyroidism or ophthalmopathy (not recorded which). The chain employs TRBV6-1 and TRBJ2-5; TRBD1 matches 8 bases. Near its end, the DNA agrees better with TRBJ2-7, so the J call may be wrong. Sequences were obtained from peripheral blood or thyroid tissue (not recorded which). The CDR3 reads CASTDRVDGEQYF. CDR3 nucleotides: TGTGCCAGCACGGACAGGGTGGACGGCGAGCAGTACTTC.